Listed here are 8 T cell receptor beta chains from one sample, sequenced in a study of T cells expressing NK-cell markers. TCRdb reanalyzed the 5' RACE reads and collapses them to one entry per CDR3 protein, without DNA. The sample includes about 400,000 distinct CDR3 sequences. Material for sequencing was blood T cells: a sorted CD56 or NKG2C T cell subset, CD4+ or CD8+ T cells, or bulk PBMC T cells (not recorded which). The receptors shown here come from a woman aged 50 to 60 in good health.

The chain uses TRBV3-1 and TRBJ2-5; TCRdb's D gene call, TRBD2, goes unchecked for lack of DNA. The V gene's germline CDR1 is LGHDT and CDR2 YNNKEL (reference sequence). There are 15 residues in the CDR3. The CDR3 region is CASSQGASPQETQYF.

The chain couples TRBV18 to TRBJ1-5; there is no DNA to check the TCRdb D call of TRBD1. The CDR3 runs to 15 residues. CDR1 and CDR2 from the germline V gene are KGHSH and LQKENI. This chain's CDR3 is CASSPDLGGDQPQHF.

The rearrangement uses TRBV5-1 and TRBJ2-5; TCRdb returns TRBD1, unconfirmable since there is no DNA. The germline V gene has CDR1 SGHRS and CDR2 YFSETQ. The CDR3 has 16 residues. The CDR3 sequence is CASSPTGGSVQETQYF.

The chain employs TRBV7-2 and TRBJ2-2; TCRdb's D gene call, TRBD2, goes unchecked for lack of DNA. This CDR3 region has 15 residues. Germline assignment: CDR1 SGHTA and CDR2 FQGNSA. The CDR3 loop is CASSLGLAGNGELFF.

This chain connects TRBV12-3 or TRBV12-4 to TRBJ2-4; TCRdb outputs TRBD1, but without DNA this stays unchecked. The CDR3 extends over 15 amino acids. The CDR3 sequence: CASSLAEGERNIQYF.

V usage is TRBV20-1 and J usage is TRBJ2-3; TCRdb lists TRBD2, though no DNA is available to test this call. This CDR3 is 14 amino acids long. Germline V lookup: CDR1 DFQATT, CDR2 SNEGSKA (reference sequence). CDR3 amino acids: CSAGTSPSLTTQYF.

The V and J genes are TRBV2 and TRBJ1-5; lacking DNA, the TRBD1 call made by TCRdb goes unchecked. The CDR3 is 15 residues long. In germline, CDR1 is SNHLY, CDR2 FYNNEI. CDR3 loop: CARGQLRGGDQPQHF.

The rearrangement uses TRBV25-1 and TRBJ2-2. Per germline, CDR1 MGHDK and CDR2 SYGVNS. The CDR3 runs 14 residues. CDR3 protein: CASSEYSSSGELFF.